The clone carrying this TCR beta chain has a count of ten or more. The antigen remains undetermined. Germline CDR1 reads DFQATT; CDR2 reads SNEGSKA (reference sequence). Germline trimming cut 3 bases from V and 1 base from J; bases unmatched to any gene: 10. This CDR3 comprises 16 residues. The record originates from a study of CD8 T cells in ankylosing spondylitis. Regarding the study as a whole: Matched ankylosing spondylitis synovial fluid reportedly contained a significantly enriched population of disease-linked clones. The disease-linked clones had a CD8+ phenotype and low blood frequencies.

TCR beta libraries were made by quantitative 5'-RACE with molecular barcodes. TCRdb passed the 5' RACE reads through MiXCR, listing each CDR3 protein once. This table holds 200,000 to 250,000 distinct CDR3 sequences, over 9.5% found once. The sequenced sample consisted of blood, either unsorted or a sorted T cell fraction (not recorded which). This clonotype was sampled from a male donor with ankylosing spondylitis or in good health (not recorded which). The V call is TRBV20-1, the J call TRBJ2-3; TRBD2 agrees at 7 bases. The CDR3 nucleotides are TGCAGTGCTAGGCAGCGGGGCTCCCCTCGCACAGATACGCAGTATTTT. Its translation: CSARQRGSPRTDTQYF.